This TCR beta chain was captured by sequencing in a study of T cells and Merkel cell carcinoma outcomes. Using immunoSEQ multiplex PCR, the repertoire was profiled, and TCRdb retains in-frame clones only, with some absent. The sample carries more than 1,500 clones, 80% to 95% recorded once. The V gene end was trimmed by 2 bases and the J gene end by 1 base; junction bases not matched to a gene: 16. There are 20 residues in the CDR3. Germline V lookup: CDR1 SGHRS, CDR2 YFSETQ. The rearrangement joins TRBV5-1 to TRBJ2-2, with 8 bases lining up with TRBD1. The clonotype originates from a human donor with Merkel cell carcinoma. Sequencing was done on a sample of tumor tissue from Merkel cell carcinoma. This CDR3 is CASSFLTGVASGVNTGELFF. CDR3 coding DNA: TGCGCCAGCAGCTTCCTGACAGGGGTGGCTTCGGGGGTGAACACCGGGGAGCTGTTTTTT.